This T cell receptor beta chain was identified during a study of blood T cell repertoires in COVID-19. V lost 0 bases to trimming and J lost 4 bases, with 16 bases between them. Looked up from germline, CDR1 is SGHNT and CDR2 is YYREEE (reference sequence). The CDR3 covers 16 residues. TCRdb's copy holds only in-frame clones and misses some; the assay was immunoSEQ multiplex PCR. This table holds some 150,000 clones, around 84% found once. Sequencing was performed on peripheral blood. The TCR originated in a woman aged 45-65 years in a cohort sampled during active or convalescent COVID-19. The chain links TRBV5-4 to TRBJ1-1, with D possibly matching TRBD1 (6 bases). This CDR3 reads CASSLGGPGQPTEAFF. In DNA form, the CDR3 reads TGTGCCAGCAGCTTGGGAGGGCCGGGACAACCCACTGAAGCTTTCTTT.